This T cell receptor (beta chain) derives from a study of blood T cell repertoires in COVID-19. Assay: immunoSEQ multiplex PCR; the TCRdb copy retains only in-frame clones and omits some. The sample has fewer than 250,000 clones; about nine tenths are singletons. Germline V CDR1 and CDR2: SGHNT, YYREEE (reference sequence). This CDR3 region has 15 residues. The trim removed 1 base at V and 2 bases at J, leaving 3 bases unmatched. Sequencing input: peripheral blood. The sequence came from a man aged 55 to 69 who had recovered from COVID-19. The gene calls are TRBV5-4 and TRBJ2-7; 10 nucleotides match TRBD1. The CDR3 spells CASSLSGTGAYEQYF. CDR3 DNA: TGTGCCAGCAGCTTGTCCGGGACAGGGGCCTACGAGCAGTACTTC.